This is a list of T cell receptor beta chains from one sample in a study of CD8 T cells in Susac syndrome. MiXCR was run by TCRdb on the immunoSEQ multiplex PCR reads, yielding one entry per CDR3 protein. The profile shows about 170,000 distinct CDR3 sequences, 95% to 96% of them singletons. The sequenced material came from CD4+ T cells from PBMCs. Receptor source: a human donor with Susac syndrome. The CDR3 runs from the conserved cysteine through the conserved F or W. A D gene is named only where the DNA matches it firmly. Clone size is given for some rows only: seen once, a few or many times, or a class if the clone is expanded.

.,TRBJ2-3,TRBV6-2/TRBV6-3,TRBD2,TGTGCCAGCCAAGCGGGAGGCACAGATACGCAGTATTTT,CASQAGGTDTQYF
.,TRBJ2-3,TRBV29-1,.,TGCAGCGTTGACAGGGTTGATACGCAGTATTTT,CSVDRVDTQYF
.,TRBJ2-6,TRBV5-1,.,TGCGCCAGCAGCTTGGAGCAAATTACGGGGGCCAACGTCCTGACTTTC,CASSLEQITGANVLTF
once,TRBJ2-5,TRBV20-1,TRBD2,TGCAGTGCTAGGCTAGCGGGGGGGCCTCGGGAGACCCAGTACTTC,CSARLAGGPRETQYF
.,TRBJ2-1,TRBV4-3,TRBD2,TGCGCCAGCAGCCAAGGAATAGCGGGTACCTACAATGAGCAGTTCTTC,CASSQGIAGTYNEQFF
once,TRBJ2-2,TRBV30,.,TGTGCCTGGAGTGCATCAGTGGAGCTGTTTTTT,CAWSASVELFF
.,TRBJ2-1,TRBV2,TRBD2,TGTGCCAGCCAGCGGGAGTCGCATGAGCAGTTCTTC,CASQRESHEQFF
.,TRBJ2-6,TRBV30,TRBD1,TGTGCCTGGAGGCCGGGACAGGGGGCGGGTGGGGCCAACGTCCTGACTTTC,CAWRPGQGAGGANVLTF
.,TRBJ2-1,TRBV5-4,.,TGTGCCAGCAGCCCGACCTCAAGCTCCTACAATGAGCAGTTCTTC,CASSPTSSSYNEQFF
.,TRBJ2-1,TRBV7-9,TRBD1,TGTGCCAGCAGCGACGGGACAGGATGGTACAATGAGCAGTTCTTC,CASSDGTGWYNEQFF
.,TRBJ2-5,TRBV7-3,TRBD2,TGTGCCAGCAGCTCCGGGACTAGCGGGGGGCGAGAGACCCAGTACTTC,CASSSGTSGGRETQYF
once,TRBJ2-1,TRBV9,TRBD1,TGTGCCAGCAGCGTAGCTACAGGGGGTTACAATGAGCAGTTCTTC,CASSVATGGYNEQFF
.,TRBJ1-1,TRBV29-1,.,TGCAGCGTTGGGTCGGCTTTCTTT,CSVGSAFF
once,TRBJ2-1,TRBV9,.,TGTGCCAGCAGCCCCACGTTCCTCTCTCAGTACAATGAGCAGTTCTTC,CASSPTFLSQYNEQFF
.,TRBJ1-5,TRBV10-3,TRBD1,TGTGCCACGACAGGGTCGAGCAATCAGCCCCAGCATTTT,CATTGSSNQPQHF
.,TRBJ2-3,TRBV19,TRBD1,TGTGCCACCCGTCCCGGACAGGGGAAGATAGCAGATACGCAGTATTTT,CATRPGQGKIADTQYF
.,TRBJ1-2,TRBV6-1,TRBD1,TGTGCCAGCAGTGACAGGGGGGGCTATGGCTACACCTTC,CASSDRGGYGYTF
once,TRBJ2-3,TRBV20-1,TRBD2,TGCAGTGGGACTAGCGGGGGCGCAGATACGCAGTATTTT,CSGTSGGADTQYF
once,TRBJ2-3,TRBV28,.,TGTGCCAGCAGCCCCTCGGGCGGACCCACAGATACGCAGTATTTT,CASSPSGGPTDTQYF
.,TRBJ1-3,TRBV6-1,TRBD1,TGTGCCAGCAGTCCACTACCGGGACAGGTCTCTGGAAACACCATATATTTT,CASSPLPGQVSGNTIYF
.,TRBJ1-5,TRBV6-6,.,TGTGCCAGCAGTTACGGGGTGCCGAGCAATCAGCCCCAGCATTTT,CASSYGVPSNQPQHF
.,TRBJ2-7,TRBV29-1,TRBD2,TGCAGCGTCGAGGGGACTAGCGGGTACCCCAAGCAGTACTTC,CSVEGTSGYPKQYF
.,TRBJ1-5,TRBV14,.,TGTGCCAGCAGCCAAGGAAATGGGCGGCCCCAGCATTTT,CASSQGNGRPQHF
.,TRBJ1-6,TRBV30,.,TGTGCCTGGAAAAGGGATAATTCACCCCTCCACTTT,CAWKRDNSPLHF
.,TRBJ1-5,TRBV20-1,TRBD1,TGCAGTGCTTGGGACAGCCCATATAGCAATCAGCCCCAGCATTTT,CSAWDSPYSNQPQHF
.,TRBJ2-4,TRBV7-9,.,TGTGCCAGCAGCAATAACAGAAACATTCAGTACTTC,CASSNNRNIQYF
.,TRBJ2-6,TRBV5-4,.,TGTGCCAGCAGCTTGAGTGCGGGGTCTGGGGCCAACGTCCTGACTTTC,CASSLSAGSGANVLTF
.,TRBJ1-2,TRBV29-1,.,TGCAGCGTTGGGATCGGACGGATCTATGGCTACACCTTC,CSVGIGRIYGYTF
.,TRBJ2-3,TRBV15,.,TGTGCCACCAGTGGGGCTAGCACAGATACGCAGTATTTT,CATSGASTDTQYF
.,TRBJ2-7,TRBV29-1,.,TGCAGCGTTAGTAGTAGGTCGGATTCTCGGGAGCAGTACTTC,CSVSSRSDSREQYF
.,TRBJ1-3,TRBV12-3/TRBV12-4,.,TGTGCCAGCGGAAGTCGGGGTTCTGGAAACACCATATATTTT,CASGSRGSGNTIYF
.,TRBJ2-1,TRBV5-1,TRBD2,TGCGCCAGCAGCCTCCTAACTAGCGGGAGTGGTAATGAGCAGTTCTTC,CASSLLTSGSGNEQFF
.,TRBJ2-3,TRBV4-2,.,TGTGCCAGCAGGAGCTGGGGAGATACAGATACGCAGTATTTT,CASRSWGDTDTQYF
once,TRBJ1-1,TRBV5-1,.,TGCGCCAGCAGCCCGCGGGGGGGGGCTTATGAAGCTTTCTTT,CASSPRGGAYEAFF
once,TRBJ1-2,TRBV3-1,.,TGTGCCAGCAGCCTACAGGGAACCGTTACCGGCTACACCTTC,CASSLQGTVTGYTF
.,TRBJ2-3,TRBV7-8,.,TGTGCCAGCAGCTTTACTCTGGATACGCAGTATTTT,CASSFTLDTQYF
.,TRBJ2-5,TRBV29-1,.,TGCAGCGCACAAGGATTAGGGGAGACCCAGTACTTC,CSAQGLGETQYF
.,TRBJ2-5,TRBV5-1,TRBD2,TGCGCCAGCAGCCCGACACTAGCGGGGAACCAAGAGACCCAGTACTTC,CASSPTLAGNQETQYF
.,TRBJ1-1,TRBV12-3/TRBV12-4,.,TGTGCCAGCAGTTTAGCAAGGGGGAGAGACACTGAAGCTTTCTTT,CASSLARGRDTEAFF
.,TRBJ2-3,TRBV5-1,.,TGCGCCAGCAGCTTGGCCCCGTCACCCACAGATACGCAGTATTTT,CASSLAPSPTDTQYF
.,TRBJ1-4,TRBV3-1,TRBD1,TGTGCCAGCAGCCTTGGACAGGGACTGTTTTTT,CASSLGQGLFF
.,TRBJ2-1,TRBV29-1,.,TGCAGCGTTGTGTGGTCTCGCTCCTACAATGAGCAGTTCTTC,CSVVWSRSYNEQFF
once,TRBJ2-7,TRBV24-1,.,TGTGCCACCAGTGACTCCGGGACTCCGAGCCCCTACGAGCAGTACTTC,CATSDSGTPSPYEQYF
once,TRBJ2-6,TRBV5-6,TRBD1,TGTGCCAGCAGCCCCGAGGGGGCCTCTGGGGCCAACGTCCTGACTTTC,CASSPEGASGANVLTF
once,TRBJ1-2,TRBV29-1,.,TGCAGCGTTGAAGCACACAGTGAGGGCTACACCTTC,CSVEAHSEGYTF
.,TRBJ2-4,TRBV18,.,TGTGCCAGCTCCATAGAAGACATTCAGTACTTC,CASSIEDIQYF
.,TRBJ2-2,TRBV29-1,TRBD1,TGCAGCGTTACCGGGACAGCGAACACCGGGGAGCTGTTTTTT,CSVTGTANTGELFF
.,TRBJ2-3,TRBV30,TRBD2,TGTGCCTGGACGAGCGGGAACACAGATACGCAGTATTTT,CAWTSGNTDTQYF
.,TRBJ2-7,TRBV5-4,.,TGTGCCAGCAGCTTGGGACGTGAGGATTACGAGCAGTACTTC,CASSLGREDYEQYF
.,TRBJ2-2,TRBV28,TRBD1,TGTGCCAGCAGTTTCCGCGGACAGGCGAGCCTGGAGCTGTTTTTT,CASSFRGQASLELFF
once,TRBJ2-6,TRBV11-2,.,TGTGCCAGCAGCTTAGATGAGAGAACTCCTGGGGCCAACGTCCTGACTTTC,CASSLDERTPGANVLTF
.,TRBJ2-7,TRBV3-1,TRBD2,TGTGCCAGCAGCCAGGGCGGGAGCAGGTACGAGCAGTACTTC,CASSQGGSRYEQYF
once,TRBJ2-3,TRBV27,TRBD2,TGTGCCAGCTCTTCATTAGCGGGAGGATCCGATACGCAGTATTTT,CASSSLAGGSDTQYF
.,TRBJ1-2,TRBV24-1,.,TGTGCCACCAGTGATTTACATTGGCAAGGCTACACCTTC,CATSDLHWQGYTF
.,TRBJ2-3,TRBV2,.,TGTGCCAGCAGTGTGAATACCTGGGATACGCAGTATTTT,CASSVNTWDTQYF
.,TRBJ2-3,TRBV5-1,.,TGCGCCAGCATTCGGTCAAGGGGCAGCAGCACAGATACGCAGTATTTT,CASIRSRGSSTDTQYF
.,TRBJ2-5,TRBV14,TRBD2,TGTGCCAGCAGCCAACTCGGGGGGACGGAGACCCAGTACTTC,CASSQLGGTETQYF